This T cell receptor (beta chain) was recovered during a study of shared clonotypes between healthy human individuals. The study, taken as a whole, reports: Clonotypes shared by all four sorted-subset donors had higher generation probabilities than non-shared clonotypes. Sharing across four donors was highest in naive CD4 (approximately 5%) and lowest in memory CD8 (approximately 0.4%).

Repertoires were generated with immunoSEQ multiplex PCR, while TCRdb's copy carries only in-frame clones and drops some. The sample lists roughly 2 million clones, over 85% occurring once. A word on this clone: As yet, its antigen is unknown.

The CDR3 has 16 amino acids. Germline CDR1 SGHTA, CDR2 FQGTGA. V lost 5 bases to trimming and J lost 4 bases; unmatched junction nucleotides: 11. Division of CD4+ cells produced a CD45RA+ naive subset and a CD45RA-negative memory subset. The TCR comes from a man between 18 and 35 years old in good health. The sequenced sample consisted of naive CD4+ T cells sorted from blood. Subset: CD45RA+ positively selected. The chain employs TRBV7-3 and TRBJ2-1; 7 bases agree with TRBD1. The DNA for the CDR3 is TGTGCCAGCAGCGTCACCGGGACAGACAGTTACAATGAGCAGTTCTTC. Protein sequence: CASSVTGTDSYNEQFF.